The T cell receptor beta chain under discussion was sequenced for a study of T cell clonotyping in hematopoietic cell transplantation. This clone is large. The CDR3 has 11 residues. Deletions cut 5 bases from V and 6 bases from J, with 8 bases between. The germline V gene encodes CDR1 DFQATT and CDR2 SNEGSKA (reference sequence). Generated by immunoSEQ multiplex PCR, the TCRdb table keeps only in-frame clones and is missing some. The data show roughly 5,000 clones, roughly 90% seen once. The V gene is TRBV20-1, the J gene TRBJ1-5; possibly TRBD1 for D (5 bases). This TCR was recovered from a male patient aged 65-79 years who had an allogeneic stem cell transplant from an unrelated donor, so T cells may come from the graft donor. Some clones in this sample may be carry-over from other donors' samples. The specimen comprised peripheral blood mononuclear cells, sampled 100 days after allogeneic stem cell transplant. The CDR3 sequence: CSAGGAQPQHF. CDR3 in DNA: TGCAGTGCTGGGGGAGCTCAGCCCCAGCATTTT.